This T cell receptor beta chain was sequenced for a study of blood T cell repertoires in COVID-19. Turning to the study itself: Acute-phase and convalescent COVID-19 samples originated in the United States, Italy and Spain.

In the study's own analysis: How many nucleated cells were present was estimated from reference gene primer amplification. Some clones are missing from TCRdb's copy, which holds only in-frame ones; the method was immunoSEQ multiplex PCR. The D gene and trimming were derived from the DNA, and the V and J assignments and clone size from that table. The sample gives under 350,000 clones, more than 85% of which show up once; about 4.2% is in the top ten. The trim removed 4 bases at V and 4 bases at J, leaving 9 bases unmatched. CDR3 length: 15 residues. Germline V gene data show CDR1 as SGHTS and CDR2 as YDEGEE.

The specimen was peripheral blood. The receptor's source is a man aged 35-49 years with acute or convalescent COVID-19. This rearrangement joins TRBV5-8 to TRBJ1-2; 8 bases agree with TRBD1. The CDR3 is CASSPTRGRGYGYTF. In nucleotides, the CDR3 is TGTGCCAGCAGCCCGACCAGGGGGCGCGGCTATGGCTACACCTTC.